This T cell receptor (beta chain) is drawn from a study of OX40 agonist ivuxolimab in advanced cancers. Generated by immunoSEQ multiplex PCR, the TCRdb table keeps only in-frame clones and is missing some. There are over 75,000 clones in the sample; 87% occur only once, and around 4% lies in the top ten. Trimming took 3 bases from V and 1 from J, leaving 16 bases between them. This CDR3 is built from 17 residues. Germline V gene data show CDR1 as SGHAT and CDR2 as FQNNGV. This clone was recorded once. The chain uses TRBV11-2 and TRBJ2-4; D is possibly TRBD1 (6 bases). The sample was CD4+ or CD8+ T cells sorted from blood, taken in a trial of the OX40 agonist ivuxolimab. This receptor was taken from an adult with an advanced solid tumor such as melanoma, head and neck, liver or kidney cancer. The CDR3 region is CASSFPRGGVAKNIQYF. The CDR3 coding sequence is TGTGCCAGCAGCTTCCCCCGAGGGGGAGTGGCCAAAAACATTCAGTACTTC.